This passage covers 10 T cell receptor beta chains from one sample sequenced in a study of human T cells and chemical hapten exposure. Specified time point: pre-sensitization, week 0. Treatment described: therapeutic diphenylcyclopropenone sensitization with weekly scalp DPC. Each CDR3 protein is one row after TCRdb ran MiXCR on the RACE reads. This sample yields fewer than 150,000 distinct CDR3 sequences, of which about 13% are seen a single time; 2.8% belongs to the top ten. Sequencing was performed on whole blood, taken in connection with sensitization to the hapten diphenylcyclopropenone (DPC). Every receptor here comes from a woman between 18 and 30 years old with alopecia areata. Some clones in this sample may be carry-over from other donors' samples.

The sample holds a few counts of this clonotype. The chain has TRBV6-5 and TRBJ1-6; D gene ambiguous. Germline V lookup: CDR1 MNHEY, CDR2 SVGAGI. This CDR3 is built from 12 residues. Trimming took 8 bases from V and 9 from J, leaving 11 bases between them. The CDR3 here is CASGRSGSPLHF. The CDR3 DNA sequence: TGTGCCAGCGGCCGATCTGGTTCACCCCTCCACTTT.

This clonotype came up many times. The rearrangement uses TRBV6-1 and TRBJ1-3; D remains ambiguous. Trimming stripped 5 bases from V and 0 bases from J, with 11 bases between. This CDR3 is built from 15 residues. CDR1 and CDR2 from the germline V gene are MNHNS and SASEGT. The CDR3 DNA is TGTGCCAGCAGTAACGGGTTTAGCTCTGGAAACACCATATATTTT. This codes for CASSNGFSSGNTIYF.

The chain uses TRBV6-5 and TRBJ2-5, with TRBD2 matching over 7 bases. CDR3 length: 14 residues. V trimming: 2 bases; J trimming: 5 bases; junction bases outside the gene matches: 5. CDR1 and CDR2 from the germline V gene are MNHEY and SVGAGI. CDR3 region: CASSYDYGGETQYF. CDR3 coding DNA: TGTGCCAGCAGTTACGACTACGGGGGGGAGACCCAGTACTTC.

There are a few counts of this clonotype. DNA for the CDR3: TGCGCCAGCAGCCAAACGGACGGGGAGACCCAGTACTTC. Its translation is CASSQTDGETQYF. This chain joins TRBV4-3 and TRBJ2-5; unclear D gene. CDR3 size: 13 residues. V lost 2 bases to trimming and J lost 5 bases, with 9 bases between them. The germline gives CDR1 LGHNA, CDR2 YSLEER.

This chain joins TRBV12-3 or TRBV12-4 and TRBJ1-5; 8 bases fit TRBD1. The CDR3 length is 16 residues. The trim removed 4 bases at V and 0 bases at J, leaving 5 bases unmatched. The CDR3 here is CASSSNRGASNQPQHF. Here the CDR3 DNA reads TGTGCCAGCAGTTCCAACAGGGGGGCTAGCAATCAGCCCCAGCATTTT.

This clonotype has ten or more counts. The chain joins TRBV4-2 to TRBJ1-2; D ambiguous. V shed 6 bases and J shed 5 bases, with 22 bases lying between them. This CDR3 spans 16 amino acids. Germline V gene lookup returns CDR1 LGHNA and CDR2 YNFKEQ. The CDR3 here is CASSSISLGKSYGYTF. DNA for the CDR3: TGTGCCAGCAGTAGTATCAGCCTCGGGAAGAGTTATGGCTACACCTTC.

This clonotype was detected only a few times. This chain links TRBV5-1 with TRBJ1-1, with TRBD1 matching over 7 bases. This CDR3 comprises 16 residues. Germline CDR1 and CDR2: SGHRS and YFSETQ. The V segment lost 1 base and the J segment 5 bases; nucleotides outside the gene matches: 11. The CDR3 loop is CASSLTTGAKETEAFF. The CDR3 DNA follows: TGCGCCAGCAGCTTGACCACAGGGGCCAAGGAAACTGAAGCTTTCTTT.

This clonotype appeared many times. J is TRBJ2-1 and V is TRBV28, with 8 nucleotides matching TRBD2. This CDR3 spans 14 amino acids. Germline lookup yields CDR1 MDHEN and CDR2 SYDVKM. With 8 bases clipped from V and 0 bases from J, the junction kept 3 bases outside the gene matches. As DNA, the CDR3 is TGTGCCAGCGGGAGCGGGAGCTCCTACAATGAGCAGTTCTTC. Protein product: CASGSGSSYNEQFF.

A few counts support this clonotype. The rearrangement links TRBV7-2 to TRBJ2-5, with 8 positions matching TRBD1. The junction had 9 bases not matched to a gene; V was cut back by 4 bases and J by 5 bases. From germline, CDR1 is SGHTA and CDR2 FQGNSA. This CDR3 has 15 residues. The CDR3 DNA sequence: TGTGCCAGCAGCTCCGACAGGGGTTCTTTGGAGACCCAGTACTTC. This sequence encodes CASSSDRGSLETQYF. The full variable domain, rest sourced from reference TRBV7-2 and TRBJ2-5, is GAGVSQSPSNKVTEKGKDVELRCDPISGHTALYWYRQSLGQGLEFLIYFQGNSAPDKSGLPSDRFSAERTGGSVSTLTIQRTQQEDSAVYLCASSSDRGSLETQYFGPGTRLLVL.

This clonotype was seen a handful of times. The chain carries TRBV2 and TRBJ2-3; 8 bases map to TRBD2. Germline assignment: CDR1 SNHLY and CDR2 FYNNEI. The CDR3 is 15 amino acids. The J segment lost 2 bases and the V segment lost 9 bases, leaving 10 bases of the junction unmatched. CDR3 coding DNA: TGTGCCAGAAAAGGCGGGGGGCCGACCACAGATACGCAGTATTTT. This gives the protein CARKGGGPTTDTQYF. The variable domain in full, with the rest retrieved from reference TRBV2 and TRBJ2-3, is EPEVTQTPSHQVTQMGQEVILRCVPISNHLYFYWYRQILGQKVEFLVSFYNNEISEKSEIFDDQFSVERPDGSNFTLKIRSTKLEDSAMYFCARKGGGPTTDTQYFGPGTRLTVL.